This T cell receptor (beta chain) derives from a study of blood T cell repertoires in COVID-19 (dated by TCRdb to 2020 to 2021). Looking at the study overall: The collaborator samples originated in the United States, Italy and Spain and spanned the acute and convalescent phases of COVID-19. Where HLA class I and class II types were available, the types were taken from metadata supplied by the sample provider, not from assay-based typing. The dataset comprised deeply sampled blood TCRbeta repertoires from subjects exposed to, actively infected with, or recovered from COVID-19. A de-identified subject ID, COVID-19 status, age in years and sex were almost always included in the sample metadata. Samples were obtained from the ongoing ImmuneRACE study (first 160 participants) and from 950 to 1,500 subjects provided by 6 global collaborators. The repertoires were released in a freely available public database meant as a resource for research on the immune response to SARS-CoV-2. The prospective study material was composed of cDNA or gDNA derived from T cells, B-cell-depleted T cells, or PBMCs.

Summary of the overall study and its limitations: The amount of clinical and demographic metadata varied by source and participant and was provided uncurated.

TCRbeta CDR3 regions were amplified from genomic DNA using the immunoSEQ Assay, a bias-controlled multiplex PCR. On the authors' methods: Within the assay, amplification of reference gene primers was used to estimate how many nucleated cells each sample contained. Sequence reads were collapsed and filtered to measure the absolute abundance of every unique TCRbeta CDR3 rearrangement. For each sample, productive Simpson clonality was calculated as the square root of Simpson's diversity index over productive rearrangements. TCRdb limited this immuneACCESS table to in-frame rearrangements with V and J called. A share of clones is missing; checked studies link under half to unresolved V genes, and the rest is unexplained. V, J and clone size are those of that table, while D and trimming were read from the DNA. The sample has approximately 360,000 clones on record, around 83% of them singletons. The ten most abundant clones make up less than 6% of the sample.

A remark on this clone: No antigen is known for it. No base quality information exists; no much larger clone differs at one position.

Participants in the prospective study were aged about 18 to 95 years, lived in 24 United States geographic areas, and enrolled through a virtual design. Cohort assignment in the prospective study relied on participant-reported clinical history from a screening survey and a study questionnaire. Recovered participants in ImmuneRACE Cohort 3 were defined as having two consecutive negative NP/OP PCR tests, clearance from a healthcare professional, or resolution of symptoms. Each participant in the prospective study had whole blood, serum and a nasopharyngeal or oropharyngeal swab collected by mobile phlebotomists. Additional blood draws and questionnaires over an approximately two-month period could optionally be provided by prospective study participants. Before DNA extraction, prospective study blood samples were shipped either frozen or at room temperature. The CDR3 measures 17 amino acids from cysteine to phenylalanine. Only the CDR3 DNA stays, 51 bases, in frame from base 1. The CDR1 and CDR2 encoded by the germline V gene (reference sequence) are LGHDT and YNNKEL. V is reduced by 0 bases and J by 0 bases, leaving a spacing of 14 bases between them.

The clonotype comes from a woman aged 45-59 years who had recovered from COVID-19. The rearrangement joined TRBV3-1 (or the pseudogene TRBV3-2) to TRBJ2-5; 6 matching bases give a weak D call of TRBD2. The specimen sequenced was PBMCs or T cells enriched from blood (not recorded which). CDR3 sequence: CASSQDSPGGDQETQYF. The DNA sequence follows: TGTGCCAGCAGCCAAGATTCGCCTGGAGGGGACCAAGAGACCCAGTACTTC.